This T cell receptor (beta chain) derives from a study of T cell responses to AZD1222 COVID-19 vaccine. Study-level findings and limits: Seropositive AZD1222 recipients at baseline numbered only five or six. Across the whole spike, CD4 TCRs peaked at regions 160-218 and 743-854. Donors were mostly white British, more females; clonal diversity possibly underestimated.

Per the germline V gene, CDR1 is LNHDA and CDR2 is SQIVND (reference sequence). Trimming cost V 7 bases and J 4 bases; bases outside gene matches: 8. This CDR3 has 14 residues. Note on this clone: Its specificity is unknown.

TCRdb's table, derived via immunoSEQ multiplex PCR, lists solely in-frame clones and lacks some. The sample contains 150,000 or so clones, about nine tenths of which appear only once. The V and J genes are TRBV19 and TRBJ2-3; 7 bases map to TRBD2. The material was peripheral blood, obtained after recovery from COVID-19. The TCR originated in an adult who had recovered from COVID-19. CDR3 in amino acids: CASMTSPGPDTQYF. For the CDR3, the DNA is TGTGCCAGTATGACTAGCCCTGGCCCAGATACGCAGTATTTT.